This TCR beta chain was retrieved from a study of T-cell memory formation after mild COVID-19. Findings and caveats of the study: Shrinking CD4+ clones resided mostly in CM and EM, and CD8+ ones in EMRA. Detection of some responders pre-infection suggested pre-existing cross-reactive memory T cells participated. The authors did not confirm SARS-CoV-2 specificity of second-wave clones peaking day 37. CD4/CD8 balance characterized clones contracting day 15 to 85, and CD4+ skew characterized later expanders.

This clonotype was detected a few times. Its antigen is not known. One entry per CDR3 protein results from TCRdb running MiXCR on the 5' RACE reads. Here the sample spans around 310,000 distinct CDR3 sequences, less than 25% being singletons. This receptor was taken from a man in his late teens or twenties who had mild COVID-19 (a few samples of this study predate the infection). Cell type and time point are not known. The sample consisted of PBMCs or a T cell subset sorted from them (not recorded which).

The CDR3 bases are TGCAGCGTTGCGGGGGTCGGACAAGAGACCCAGTACTTC. Protein product: CSVAGVGQETQYF. This chain links TRBV29-1 with TRBJ2-5; perhaps TRBD2 as D (6 bases). V lost 4 bases, J lost 2 bases, and 11 bases lay in between. The CDR3 consists of 13 residues. Germline CDR1 and CDR2: SQVTM and ANQGSEA.